Listed here is a single T cell receptor beta chain. Its specificity is not known. TCRdb keeps only in-frame clones here, not all; method: immunoSEQ multiplex PCR. Of 130,000 or so clones listed, roughly 90% were seen once; the top ten hold 1.5% to 2%. Per germline, CDR1 SNHLY and CDR2 FYNNEI. Trimming took off 4 bases at V and 1 base at J, with 8 bases between the two ends. The length of the CDR3 is 14 residues. The source of the sample is a study of cytomegalovirus exposure and HLA in healthy donors. General observations from the study: There were some 150 TCR beta chains listed as cytomegalovirus-associated. Reportedly, diagnosis of cytomegalovirus status by the classifier showed high specificity and sensitivity. Across donors, most TCRs were seen rarely, yet some public ones were widespread. CMV antigen specificity was confirmed in vitro for a few CMV-associated chains.

The specimen was PBMCs. This receptor was taken from a woman younger than 30 in good health and CMV-seronegative. The gene calls are TRBV2 and TRBJ2-4; TRBD1 is a possible D gene (5 bases). The CDR3 DNA sequence: TGTGCCAGCAGTGTCCCAGGGGCCAAAAACATTCAGTACTTC. It translates to CASSVPGAKNIQYF.